One sample yielded the 31 T cell receptor beta chains listed below, sequenced in a study of blood T cell repertoires in COVID-19. The data were produced by immunoSEQ multiplex PCR, yet TCRdb's version contains in-frame clones alone and is incomplete. Found here are approximately 52,000 clones, 80% to 95% of them singletons; the top ten hold approximately 15%. Sequenced material: peripheral blood. The receptors here all came from a human donor with active COVID-19. The donor label of this sample is uncertain.

CDR3 DNA sequence: TGTGCCAGCAGCTTGGGACTAGCGGGGGCCACGGTCTCCTACGAGCAGTACGTC. Encoded protein: CASSLGLAGATVSYEQYV. This chain uses TRBV5-6 with TRBJ2-7; 12 bases are a match to TRBD2. Germline CDR1 reads SGHDT; CDR2 reads YYEEEE. CDR3 length equals 18 residues. Germline trimming cut 0 bases from V and 0 bases from J; bases unmatched to any gene: 7.

V usage is TRBV7-2 and J usage is TRBJ1-2, with 8 nucleotides matching TRBD1. V shed 8 bases and J 3 bases; nucleotides not matched to a gene: 5. This CDR3 region has 13 residues. Germline values: CDR1 SGHTA, CDR2 FQGNSA. The CDR3 DNA is TGTGCCAGCTCGCCGGACAGGGACTATGGCTACACCTTC. Translation gives CASSPDRDYGYTF.

This rearrangement joins TRBV12-3 or TRBV12-4 to TRBJ2-5; D is perhaps TRBD2 (6 bases). This CDR3 region has 13 residues. V gave up 3 bases and J gave up 5 bases, with 10 bases separating them. CDR3 DNA sequence: TGTGCCAGCAGTTTGGGGACTGGCGAGACCCAGTACTTC. This codes for CASSLGTGETQYF.

The rearrangement joins TRBV7-9 to TRBJ1-1, with 7 bases aligning to TRBD1. The CDR3 is 13 residues long. V shed 1 base, J shed 7 bases, and the junction held 3 bases outside the gene matches. The germline CDR1 and CDR2 sequences are SEHNR and FQNEAQ (reference sequence). In DNA form, the CDR3 reads TGTGCCAGCAGCTTAGAAACAGGGGTTGAAGCTTTCTTT. Translating gives CASSLETGVEAFF.

The chain carries TRBV7-3 and TRBJ2-1; possible D gene TRBD1, 6 bases. The CDR3 loop spans 15 amino acids. Germline V gene sequence: CDR1 SGHTA, CDR2 FQGTGA. V was trimmed by 2 bases and J by 7 bases, leaving 15 bases between them. The CDR3 nucleotides are TGTGCCAGCAGCTTAGGGGGCCTATCGGGGAATGAGCAGTTCTTC. It codes for CASSLGGLSGNEQFF.

The chain recombines TRBV24-1 with TRBJ1-1; possibly TRBD1 for D (5 bases). The germline gives CDR1 KGHDR, CDR2 SFDVKD. The CDR3 loop spans 16 amino acids. Trimming took off 6 bases at V and 4 bases at J, with 20 bases between the two ends. CDR3 sequence: CATSRWGVVWATEAFF. CDR3 sequence (DNA): TGTGCCACCAGTCGATGGGGGGTCGTCTGGGCCACTGAAGCTTTCTTT.

The rearrangement joins TRBV7-9 to TRBJ2-1; D remains unclear. CDR3 length: 14 amino acids. Trimming shortened V by 1 base and J by 10 bases, and 14 bases separated the two germline ends. Germline values: CDR1 SEHNR, CDR2 FQNEAQ (reference sequence). CDR3 loop: CASSLEPGSREQFF. The DNA for the CDR3 is TGTGCCAGCAGCTTAGAACCAGGCTCACGGGAGCAGTTCTTC.

This chain links TRBV15 with TRBJ2-7, with D possibly being TRBD2 (5 bases). CDR1 is LNHNV and CDR2 is YYDKDF in the germline V gene (reference sequence). The CDR3 runs to 15 residues. Trimming stripped 0 bases from V and 0 bases from J, with 9 bases between. The CDR3 DNA reads TGTGCCACCAGCAGAGATCAGAGGGTCTCCTACGAGCAGTACTTC. It is translated as CATSRDQRVSYEQYF.

The chain is built from TRBV27 and TRBJ1-2; maybe TRBD1 (6 bases). V lost 5 bases and J 5 bases, leaving 18 bases between the germline ends. The CDR3 runs to 15 residues. Per germline, CDR1 MNHEY and CDR2 SMNVEV (reference sequence). The CDR3 reads CASSLGRGPLYGYTF. As DNA, the CDR3 is TGTGCCAGCAGTCTAGGGCGGGGGCCCCTATATGGCTACACCTTC.

The chain has TRBV5-1 and TRBJ2-5; possible D gene TRBD1, 6 bases. Trimming took 0 bases from V and 2 from J, leaving 8 bases between them. Germline V CDR1 and CDR2: SGHRS, YFSETQ. This CDR3 comprises 14 residues. The CDR3 here is CASSLDRAQETQYF. The CDR3 DNA follows: TGCGCCAGCAGCTTGGACAGGGCTCAAGAGACCCAGTACTTC.

The V gene is TRBV6-2 or TRBV6-3, the J gene TRBJ2-5, with TRBD2 matching over 10 bases. Germline lookup yields CDR1 MNHEY and CDR2 SVGEGT. Trimming removed 6 bases from V and 0 bases from J; junction bases left unmatched: 4. CDR3 length: 15 amino acids. CDR3 sequence: CASSASGRDQETQYF. The CDR3, as DNA: TGTGCCAGCAGCGCGAGCGGGAGGGACCAAGAGACCCAGTACTTC.

The rearrangement links TRBV21-1 to TRBJ2-1; TRBD2, the table's D call, lacks a check against the DNA. TRBV21-1 is noted as a pseudogene. CDR3 length: 16 residues. The DNA for the CDR3 is TGTGCCAGCAGCACCCGGTCCTGCGGGACGGACAATGAGCAGTTCTTC. Protein sequence: CASSTRSCGTDNEQFF.

This rearrangement joins TRBV6-4 to TRBJ2-7; perhaps TRBD2 as D (6 bases). The CDR3 is 15 amino acids. CDR1 and CDR2 (germline): MRHNA, SNTAGT. Trimming removed 2 bases from V and 0 bases from J, with 11 bases in between. The chain's CDR3 is CASSDPDGSSYEQYV. Written as DNA, the CDR3 is TGTGCCAGCAGTGACCCCGACGGGAGCTCCTACGAGCAGTACGTC.

The chain joins TRBV28 to TRBJ2-7; D uncertain. V was clipped by 4 bases and J by 4 bases, with 20 bases between them. The germline V gene has CDR1 MDHEN and CDR2 SYDVKM. This CDR3 contains 16 residues. The chain's CDR3 is CASSSTRVLSRYEQYF. As DNA, the CDR3 is TGTGCCAGCAGTTCGACCCGGGTCCTTAGTCGGTACGAGCAGTACTTC.

The rearrangement joins TRBV5-1 to TRBJ2-1, with 13 positions matching TRBD2. The J segment lost 8 bases and the V segment lost 4 bases, leaving 6 bases of the junction unmatched. This CDR3 has 15 residues. CDR1 and CDR2 from the germline V gene are SGHRS and YFSETQ. This CDR3 reads CASSRTSGSSHEQFF. In DNA, the CDR3 is TGCGCCAGCAGCAGGACTAGCGGGAGTTCACATGAGCAGTTCTTC.

This clone was observed a single time. The chain couples TRBV19 to TRBJ2-1; D possibly corresponds to TRBD1 (6 bases). V was clipped by 5 bases and J by 2 bases, with 10 bases between them. Looked up from germline, CDR1 is LNHDA and CDR2 is SQIVND (reference sequence). The CDR3 totals 14 residues. The CDR3 region has the DNA TGTGCCAGTAGTCGACAGGCAGCCTACAATGAGCAGTTCTTC. As protein: CASSRQAAYNEQFF.

CDR3 amino acids: CASSHGGGQSQETQYF. The CDR3 nucleotides are TGCGCCAGCAGCCATGGAGGGGGACAGTCACAAGAGACCCAGTACTTC. This chain joins TRBV4-1 and TRBJ2-5; weak D call: TRBD1 (7 bases). The CDR3 extends over 16 amino acids. CDR1 and CDR2 from the germline V gene are MGHRA and YSYEKL. Deletions cut 3 bases from V and 2 bases from J, with 16 bases between.

The chain uses TRBV28 and TRBJ2-5; TRBD2 aligns across 9 bases. Germline V gives CDR1 MDHEN, CDR2 SYDVKM. The CDR3 is 16 amino acids. V was clipped by 2 bases and J by 0 bases; unmatched bases: 4. DNA of the CDR3: TGTGCCAGCAGTTTAGGTACTAGCGGGTACCAAGAGACCCAGTACTTC. Amino acids: CASSLGTSGYQETQYF.

In DNA, the CDR3 is TGTGCCAGCAGCTGGACTAGCGGGAGGGGCAATGAGCAGTTCTTC. The encoded protein is CASSWTSGRGNEQFF. The chain joins TRBV7-2 to TRBJ2-1, with 15 bases aligning to TRBD2. Germline V gene sequence: CDR1 SGHTA, CDR2 FQGNSA. The ends lost 4 bases at V and 6 bases at J; junction bases unmatched: 1. The CDR3 has 15 amino acids.

This clone has just one count. The V call is TRBV6-2 or TRBV6-3, the J call TRBJ1-2; no reliable D call. CDR3 size: 14 residues. V lost 0 bases and J 5 bases, leaving 10 bases between the germline ends. CDR1 is MNHEY and CDR2 is SVGEGT in the germline V gene. The CDR3, as DNA: TGTGCCAGCAGTTACTCGCCGAGGCCTTATGGCTACACCTTC. It translates to CASSYSPRPYGYTF.

This clone appeared a single time. This chain uses TRBV28 with TRBJ1-1, with 9 bases aligning to TRBD1. The CDR3 has 14 residues. CDR1 and CDR2 from the germline V gene are MDHEN and SYDVKM. With V trimmed by 7 bases and J by 6 bases, 9 bases remained unmatched. The CDR3 bases are TGTGCCAGCAACGCACAGGGGGCTCGGTCTGAAGCTTTCTTT. As protein: CASNAQGARSEAFF.

The J gene is TRBJ1-2, the V gene TRBV6-5; 7 bases map to TRBD1. Germline V lookup: CDR1 MNHEY, CDR2 SVGAGI. The CDR3 has 14 residues. The J segment lost 6 bases and the V segment lost 8 bases, leaving 12 bases of the junction unmatched. The DNA for the CDR3 is TGTGCCAGCCTACTCCCGGACAGGAGAGATGGCTACACCTTC. It is translated as CASLLPDRRDGYTF.

The chain employs TRBV30 and TRBJ2-7; 7 positions match TRBD2. Per germline, CDR1 GTSNPN and CDR2 SVGIG (reference sequence). V lost 3 bases and J lost 7; bases outside the gene matches: 9. CDR3 size: 13 residues. The CDR3: CAWSVGLVREQYF. For the CDR3, the DNA is TGTGCCTGGAGCGTTGGACTAGTCAGAGAGCAGTACTTC.

CDR3 protein: CASSSLAGQIDTQYF. The CDR3 DNA follows: TGTGCCAGCAGTTCTCTAGCGGGGCAGATAGATACGCAGTATTTT. The chain uses TRBV7-2 and TRBJ2-3; 9 positions match TRBD2. Germline V gene lookup returns CDR1 SGHTA and CDR2 FQGNSA. J gave up 5 bases and V 6 bases, and 9 bases lay outside the gene matches. This CDR3 spans 15 amino acids.

The chain is built from TRBV19 and TRBJ2-3; D gene uncertain. Germline lookup yields CDR1 LNHDA and CDR2 SQIVND (reference sequence). The germline V and J ends were trimmed by 3 bases and 1 base, with 8 bases remaining between them. The length of the CDR3 is 14 residues. The CDR3 loop is CASSITEGTDTQYF. DNA of the CDR3: TGTGCCAGTAGTATTACTGAGGGCACAGATACGCAGTATTTT.

V usage is TRBV28 and J usage is TRBJ1-5; D might be TRBD1 (5 bases). The CDR3 spans 15 residues. The ends were cut back, 2 bases at V and 7 bases at J, with 15 bases in the middle. Looked up from germline, CDR1 is MDHEN and CDR2 is SYDVKM. The CDR3 region is CASSLRDRAGQPQHF. CDR3 DNA: TGTGCCAGCAGTTTAAGGGACCGAGCGGGACAGCCCCAGCATTTT.

The chain uses TRBV19 and TRBJ1-1, with D unresolved. Germline assignment: CDR1 LNHDA and CDR2 SQIVND (reference sequence). The V gene lost 6 bases and the J gene lost 1 base, with 9 bases spanning the gap. The CDR3 loop spans 13 amino acids. CDR3 loop: CASSREGNTEAFF. CDR3 nucleotides: TGTGCCAGTAGCCGGGAGGGGAACACTGAAGCTTTCTTT.

The chain recombines TRBV18 with TRBJ2-7; 11 bases match TRBD2. This CDR3 is 15 amino acids long. Germline V CDR1 and CDR2: KGHSH, LQKENI. The V and J ends lost 3 bases and 3 bases, in that order; junction bases with no gene match: 4. CDR3 nucleotide sequence: TGTGCCAGCTCACCGGGACTAGCGGCCTTCTACGAGCAGTACTTC. This sequence encodes CASSPGLAAFYEQYF.

The chain carries TRBV5-1 and TRBJ2-1; 8 bases match TRBD2. V gave up 1 base and J gave up 8 bases; unmatched junction bases: 5. The germline V gene has CDR1 SGHRS and CDR2 YFSETQ. The CDR3 is 14 amino acids. The chain's CDR3 is CASSLSGLGYEQFF. CDR3 nucleotide sequence: TGCGCCAGCAGCTTGTCGGGACTAGGCTATGAGCAGTTCTTC.

For the CDR3, the DNA is TGTGCCAGTAGTATAGCACTAGCGGGAGGACGTGAGCAGTTCTTC. Translated: CASSIALAGGREQFF. This chain connects TRBV19 to TRBJ2-1, with 12 bases identical to TRBD2. This CDR3 is 15 amino acids long. J lost 9 bases, V lost 1 base, and 4 bases had no gene match. Germline V gene sequence: CDR1 LNHDA, CDR2 SQIVND (reference sequence).

The chain has TRBV11-1 and TRBJ2-7, with a weak D call TRBD1 (5 bases). The germline CDR1 and CDR2 sequences are SGHAT and FQDESV (reference sequence). The CDR3 is 14 residues long. V was pared by 3 bases and J by 2 bases, with 11 bases between. CDR3: CASSFPDIAYEQYF. The CDR3 DNA reads as TGTGCCAGCAGCTTTCCGGACATAGCCTACGAGCAGTACTTC.